This T cell receptor (beta chain) was recorded in a study of T cell responses to AZD1222 COVID-19 vaccine. The protocol was immunoSEQ multiplex PCR, while the TCRdb copy is restricted to in-frame clones and leaves out a portion. The data contain about 81,000 clones, approximately 85% of them singletons. Per germline, CDR1 SGHTA and CDR2 FQGNSA. The V and J ends lost 0 bases and 6 bases respectively, with 9 bases between them. The CDR3 consists of 13 residues. The clonotype comes from an adult who received the AZD1222 COVID-19 vaccine. Source: peripheral blood, taken 28 days after the second AZD1222 dose. The chain recombines TRBV7-2 with TRBJ2-7, with a possible D match to TRBD2 (7 bases). This CDR3 reads CASSLAGGPEQYF. In DNA form, the CDR3 reads TGTGCCAGCAGCTTAGCGGGGGGGCCCGAGCAGTACTTC. The whole variable domain, remainder taken from reference TRBV7-2 and TRBJ2-7, is GAGVSQSPSNKVTEKGKDVELRCDPISGHTALYWYRQSLGQGLEFLIYFQGNSAPDKSGLPSDRFSAERTGGSVSTLTIQRTQQEDSAVYLCASSLAGGPEQYFGPGTRLTVT.